Listed here are 20 T cell receptor beta chains from one sample, sequenced in a study of neurological immune-mediated disorders. MiXCR, applied by TCRdb to the 5' RACE reads, yields one record per CDR3 protein. The sample carries 70,000 or so distinct CDR3 sequences, about 3% recorded once. Source material: PBMCs. The receptors derive from a woman between 50 and 59 years old with multiple sclerosis.

This clonotype was counted at least ten times. The junction shows a germline mismatch at one end, possibly a read error. V and J are TRBV7-7 and TRBJ2-1; 12 bases map to TRBD2. The CDR3 is made up of 14 amino acids. The germline gives CDR1 SSHAT, CDR2 FNYEAQ (reference sequence). As DNA, the CDR3 is TGTGCTAGCAGCACTAGCGGGGGGTCTAATGAGCAGTTCTTC. Translating it yields CASSTSGGSNEQFF.

This clonotype was detected ten times or more. This chain uses TRBV7-2 with TRBJ2-7, with unresolved D. Trimming stripped 1 base from V and 2 bases from J, with 12 bases between. Germline CDR1 reads SGHTA; CDR2 reads FQGNSA. The CDR3 has 15 amino acids. CDR3 bases: TGTGCCAGCAGCTTAGAAACACCCGGACCCTACGAGCAGTACTTC. Encoded protein: CASSLETPGPYEQYF. The whole variable domain, remainder taken from reference TRBV7-2 and TRBJ2-7, is GAGVSQSPSNKVTEKGKDVELRCDPISGHTALYWYRQSLGQGLEFLIYFQGNSAPDKSGLPSDRFSAERTGGSVSTLTIQRTQQEDSAVYLCASSLETPGPYEQYFGPGTRLTVT.

This clonotype has just a few counts. This may come from a read error, since a much larger clone is one base off. The chain couples TRBV20-1 to TRBJ2-1; 8 positions match TRBD1. V gave up 5 bases and J gave up 3 bases; unmatched junction bases: 9. Germline V gives CDR1 DFQATT, CDR2 SNEGSKA (reference sequence). This CDR3 region has 15 residues. CDR3 sequence: CSAAQGAGYYNEQFF. In DNA form, the CDR3 reads TGCAGTGCTGCGCAGGGGGCGGGATACTACAATGAGCAGTTCTTC.

This clonotype was detected ten times or more. The chain links TRBV6-5 to TRBJ2-1; maybe TRBD1 (5 bases). Germline lookup yields CDR1 MNHEY and CDR2 SVGAGI. V shed 5 bases and J shed 0 bases, with 20 bases lying between them. The CDR3 has 18 residues. In DNA, the CDR3 is TGTGCCAGCAGTACCCTTTTTGACAGCGAGAGCTCCTACAATGAGCAGTTCTTC. Its translation is CASSTLFDSESSYNEQFF.

This rearrangement joins TRBV7-2 to TRBJ2-3; D call uncertain. The germline V and J ends were trimmed by 5 bases and 2 bases, with 11 bases remaining between them. Germline V gives CDR1 SGHTA, CDR2 FQGNSA. The CDR3 is made up of 14 amino acids. The CDR3 DNA sequence: TGTGCCAGCAGCCGAAACGTAAACACAGATACGCAGTATTTT. Translation gives CASSRNVNTDTQYF. Complete variable domain (other parts from reference TRBV7-2 and TRBJ2-3): GAGVSQSPSNKVTEKGKDVELRCDPISGHTALYWYRQSLGQGLEFLIYFQGNSAPDKSGLPSDRFSAERTGGSVSTLTIQRTQQEDSAVYLCASSRNVNTDTQYFGPGTRLTVL.

This clonotype was counted ten times or more. The chain employs TRBV7-2 and TRBJ1-3; no firm D call. Germline-derived CDR1 and CDR2 are SGHTA and FQGNSA. V was cut by 0 bases and J by 0 bases, with 6 bases left in between. CDR3 length: 15 residues. The CDR3 DNA reads as TGTGCCAGCAGCTTAGCGGGGTTCTCTGGAAACACCATATATTTT. Its translation: CASSLAGFSGNTIYF. Supplemented by reference TRBV7-2 and TRBJ1-3, the full variable domain reads GAGVSQSPSNKVTEKGKDVELRCDPISGHTALYWYRQSLGQGLEFLIYFQGNSAPDKSGLPSDRFSAERTGGSVSTLTIQRTQQEDSAVYLCASSLAGFSGNTIYFGEGSWLTVV.

This clonotype was recorded at least ten times. The gene calls are TRBV6-2 or TRBV6-3 and TRBJ2-1; 8 bases fit TRBD2. Germline V gene data show CDR1 as MNHEY and CDR2 as SVGEGT. This CDR3 has 15 amino acids. V was clipped by 2 bases and J by 9 bases; unmatched bases: 9. The CDR3 protein is CASSYVPGGRSEQFF. The CDR3 DNA reads TGTGCCAGCAGTTACGTTCCGGGGGGGCGCAGTGAGCAGTTCTTC.

At least ten counts were recorded for this clonotype. The genes are TRBV5-1 and TRBJ2-1; 11 nucleotides line up with TRBD2. Trimming took 0 bases from V and 9 from J; bases not matched to a gene: 8. The germline gives CDR1 SGHRS, CDR2 YFSETQ. The CDR3 has 16 amino acids. CDR3 DNA: TGCGCCAGCAGCTTGGTGGCTAGCGGGAGGTCCGTTGAGCAGTTCTTC. Protein product: CASSLVASGRSVEQFF.

This clonotype occurred many times. V is TRBV20-1 and J is TRBJ2-1; D not resolved. The V gene lost 5 bases and the J gene lost 4 bases, with 12 bases spanning the gap. The CDR3 spans 13 residues. Per the germline V gene, CDR1 is DFQATT and CDR2 is SNEGSKA (reference sequence). The CDR3 nucleotides are TGCAGTGCTCGGGCTGGGTTGTACAATGAGCAGTTCTTC. Translating it yields CSARAGLYNEQFF.

The table lists this clonotype with many counts. The J gene is TRBJ1-5, the V gene TRBV6-5; 7 positions agree with TRBD1. J lost 3 bases, V lost 6 bases, and 8 bases had no gene match. Germline V CDR1 and CDR2: MNHEY, SVGAGI. CDR3 length equals 15 residues. CDR3 in DNA: TGTGCCAGCAGGGATATACAGGGGTCCAATCAGCCCCAGCATTTT. It is translated as CASRDIQGSNQPQHF.

This clonotype was seen repeatedly, ten times or more. V gene TRBV7-2 combines with J gene TRBJ2-3, with no clear D. The CDR3 spans 12 residues. V lost 2 bases and J lost 5, with 5 bases in between. Germline V gene sequence: CDR1 SGHTA, CDR2 FQGNSA. The chain's CDR3 is CASSLYRDTQYF. CDR3 sequence (DNA): TGTGCCAGCAGCTTATACAGAGATACGCAGTATTTT. The whole variable domain, remainder taken from reference TRBV7-2 and TRBJ2-3, is GAGVSQSPSNKVTEKGKDVELRCDPISGHTALYWYRQSLGQGLEFLIYFQGNSAPDKSGLPSDRFSAERTGGSVSTLTIQRTQQEDSAVYLCASSLYRDTQYFGPGTRLTVL.

This chain links TRBV11-2 with TRBJ2-5; D is unresolved. CDR1 and CDR2 from the germline V gene are SGHAT and FQNNGV. CDR3 length equals 12 residues. V was pared by 1 base and J by 4 bases, with 4 bases between. Here the CDR3 DNA reads TGTGCCAGCAGCTTAGTAATAGAGACCCAGTACTTC. Residues: CASSLVIETQYF.

This clonotype was counted many times. J is TRBJ1-1 and V is TRBV29-1; maybe TRBD1 (5 bases). The CDR3 has 14 residues. The V end lost 7 bases, the J end lost 1 base, and 16 bases lay between the germline ends. CDR1 SQVTM and CDR2 ANQGSEA come from the germline V gene. The CDR3 region has the DNA TGCAGCGCCAAAACGGGCGGGGGGAACACTGAAGCTTTCTTT. The encoded protein is CSAKTGGGNTEAFF.

This clonotype came up many times. The V gene is TRBV29-1, the J gene TRBJ1-3; D is uncertain. CDR3 length: 14 amino acids. Germline values: CDR1 SQVTM, CDR2 ANQGSEA. V lost 1 base and J 2 bases, leaving 9 bases between the germline ends. In DNA, the CDR3 is TGCAGCGTTGAAGGCGGATTTACTGGAAACACCATATATTTT. As protein: CSVEGGFTGNTIYF.

This clonotype was counted ten times or more. The gene calls are TRBV5-1 and TRBJ2-2, with TRBD1 matching 7 bases. Germline trimming cut 4 bases from V and 7 bases from J; bases unmatched to any gene: 10. The CDR3 spans 15 residues. The germline CDR1 and CDR2 sequences are SGHRS and YFSETQ. The CDR3 DNA follows: TGCGCCAGCAGCCCGAGACAGGGTGCTGGCGGGGAGCTGTTTTTT. Encoded protein: CASSPRQGAGGELFF.

This clonotype came up many times. The rearrangement links TRBV20-1 to TRBJ2-3; TRBD2 matches 7 bases. Unmatched junction bases numbered 9, after V lost 4 bases and J lost 2 bases. Germline-derived CDR1 and CDR2 are DFQATT and SNEGSKA (reference sequence). This CDR3 is 15 amino acids long. CDR3 in DNA: TGCAGTGCTACTGATCGGCGGGGGAACACAGATACGCAGTATTTT. Amino acids: CSATDRRGNTDTQYF.

This clonotype was detected ten times or more. The chain couples TRBV7-9 to TRBJ1-1, with TRBD1 matching 12 bases. CDR3 length equals 17 residues. Germline trimming cut 3 bases from V and 2 bases from J; bases unmatched to any gene: 7. CDR1 and CDR2 (germline): SEHNR, FQNEAQ (reference sequence). The DNA of the CDR3 is TGTGCCAGCAGCTTCGGGAGGGACAGGGGGCCCAACACTGAAGCTTTCTTT. This translates into CASSFGRDRGPNTEAFF.

This clonotype was seen ten or more times. This chain uses TRBV7-8 with TRBJ2-1; the match to TRBD1 covers 12 bases. The CDR3 length is 18 residues. Germline V lookup: CDR1 SGHVS, CDR2 FQNEAQ. Trimming cost V 4 bases and J 10 bases; bases outside gene matches: 17. For the CDR3, the DNA is TGTGCCAGCAGCTATCTTCCCGGGACAGGGGGCAGGGGCCGGGAGCAGTTCTTC. This gives the protein CASSYLPGTGGRGREQFF.

The sample holds many counts of this clonotype. The chain uses TRBV7-2 and TRBJ2-5, with D possibly TRBD2 on 6 matching bases. The V gene lost 5 bases and the J gene lost 6 bases, with 22 bases spanning the gap. Per the germline V gene, CDR1 is SGHTA and CDR2 is FQGNSA. The CDR3 sequence is 16 residues long. Here the CDR3 reads CASSPSRTSQKQTQYF. The CDR3 nucleotides are TGTGCCAGCAGCCCGTCCCGAACTAGCCAGAAACAGACCCAGTACTTC.

This clonotype appeared many times. The rearrangement uses TRBV7-3 and TRBJ1-2, with D possibly matching TRBD1 (5 bases). Trimming removed 4 bases at V and 8 bases at J, with 14 bases between. Germline CDR1 SGHTA, CDR2 FQGTGA. The CDR3 extends over 13 amino acids. The CDR3 nucleotides read TGTGCCAGCAGCTCCTCCCAGGGTGGCGGCTACACCTTC. Protein product: CASSSSQGGGYTF.